The T cell receptor (beta chain) under discussion was sequenced for a study of T cells and Merkel cell carcinoma outcomes. Study-wide findings and caveats: Reportedly, T-cell repertoire with density predicts Merkel cell carcinoma outcomes.

On this clone itself: As yet, its antigen is unknown.

The CDR3 is 15 residues long. Germline values: CDR1 SGHAT, CDR2 FQNNGV. Trimming took 4 bases from V and 4 from J, leaving 16 bases between them. Profiling relied on immunoSEQ multiplex PCR, and the TCRdb table lists in-frame clones only, not all of them. The data hold 9,000 to 10,000 clones, with around 84% observed a single time. The gene calls are TRBV11-2 and TRBJ1-2, with D possibly being TRBD1 (6 bases). The sequenced sample was tumor tissue from Merkel cell carcinoma. The receptor was derived from a human donor with Merkel cell carcinoma. The DNA for the CDR3 is TGTGCCAGCAGCTCAAGGGGGGGCTGGCTCTATGGCTACACCTTC. Amino acids: CASSSRGGWLYGYTF. Supplemented by reference TRBV11-2 and TRBJ1-2, the full variable domain reads EAGVAQSPRYKIIEKRQSVAFWCNPISGHATLYWYQQILGQGPKLLIQFQNNGVVDDSQLPKDRFSAERLKGVDSTLKIQPAKLEDSAVYLCASSSRGGWLYGYTFGSGTRLTVV.